This T cell receptor (beta chain) was identified in a study of CD8+CD57+ T cells in acquired aplastic anemia. As for the study in general: Sorted CD4+ and CD8+ cells yielded DNA averaging roughly 3.3 ug.

All patients picked for sequencing had shown, by flow cytometry, an expansion of CD8+CD57+ cells. Severe acquired aplastic anemia affected all patients. TCR beta VDJ and CDR3 profiling used genomic DNA as template. Each CDR3 protein is one row after TCRdb ran MiXCR on the reads. The sample includes 75,000 to 100,000 distinct CDR3 sequences, 55% to 80% seen only once; the top ten take approximately 60%. With respect to this clonotype: Its antigen remains unidentified.

Whole-study findings and limits: Approximately 28 CD8+ CDR3 sequences were shared between patients and controls.

Trimming took 0 bases from V and 0 from J, leaving 6 bases between them. Looked up from germline, CDR1 is SGHVS and CDR2 is FQNEAQ. The CDR3 has 14 residues. The rearrangement joins TRBV7-8 to TRBJ2-7; no definite D call. Material for sequencing was sorted CD4+, CD8+, or CD8+CD57+ T cells (not recorded which) from PBMCs. The origin of this receptor is a human donor with aplastic anemia. CDR3 bases: TGTGCCAGCAGCTTAGCGTCGAGCTCCTACGAGCAGTACTTC. Protein: CASSLASSSYEQYF.